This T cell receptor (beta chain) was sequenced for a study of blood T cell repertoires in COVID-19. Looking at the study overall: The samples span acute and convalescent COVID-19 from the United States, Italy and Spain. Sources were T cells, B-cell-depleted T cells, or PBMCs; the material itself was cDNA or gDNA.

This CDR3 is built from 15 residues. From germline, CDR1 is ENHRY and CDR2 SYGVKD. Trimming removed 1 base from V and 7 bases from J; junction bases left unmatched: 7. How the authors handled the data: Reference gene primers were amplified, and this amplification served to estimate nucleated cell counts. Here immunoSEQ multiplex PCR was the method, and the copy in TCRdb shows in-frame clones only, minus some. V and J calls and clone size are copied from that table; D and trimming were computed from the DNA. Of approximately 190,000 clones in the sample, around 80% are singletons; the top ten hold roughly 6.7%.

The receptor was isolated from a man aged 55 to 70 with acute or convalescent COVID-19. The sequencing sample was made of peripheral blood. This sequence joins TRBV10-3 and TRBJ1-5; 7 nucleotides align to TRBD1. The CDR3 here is CAISEFGTEEQPQHF. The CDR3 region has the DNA TGTGCCATCAGTGAGTTTGGGACAGAGGAACAGCCCCAGCATTTT.